Below are 16 T cell receptor beta chains sequenced from a single sample in a study of cytomegalovirus exposure and HLA in healthy donors. PCR involved 60 Vbeta and 13 Jbeta primers. Clones were sequenced by immunoSEQ multiplex PCR, and TCRdb holds only the in-frame ones, with some missing. The table has about 160,000 clones, about four fifths seen once; the top ten hold around 4.5%. Sequenced input: PBMCs. The source is a man in his thirties or forties in good health and CMV-seronegative.

The chain uses TRBV6-5 and TRBJ1-1; the D gene is possibly TRBD1 (6 bases). Germline values: CDR1 MNHEY, CDR2 SVGAGI. This CDR3 region has 11 residues. V was trimmed by 6 bases and J by 6 bases, leaving 8 bases between them. Here the CDR3 reads CASSTGPEAFF. CDR3 sequence (DNA): TGTGCCAGCAGCACAGGGCCTGAAGCTTTCTTT.

The J gene is TRBJ1-2, the V gene TRBV5-4; D possibly corresponds to TRBD1 (5 bases). The germline CDR1 and CDR2 sequences are SGHNT and YYREEE (reference sequence). Trimming shortened V by 4 bases and J by 4 bases, and 17 bases separated the two germline ends. The CDR3 covers 15 residues. The CDR3 bases are TGTGCCAGCAGCGATGGGGCAGGAAACGCCTATGGCTACACCTTC. Protein product: CASSDGAGNAYGYTF.

As concerns this clone: One end of the junction is discordant with germline, which a read error may explain. As DNA, the CDR3 is TGTGCCCATCAGGACAACATCGGGGAGCTGTTTTTT. It specifies CAHQDNIGELFF. The rearrangement joins TRBV10-3 to TRBJ2-2, with D perhaps TRBD1 (5 bases). CDR1 is ENHRY and CDR2 is SYGVKD in the germline V gene. This CDR3 is 12 amino acids long.

The chain uses TRBV9 and TRBJ2-7; D remains unclear. The germline gives CDR1 SGDLS, CDR2 YYNGEE. V was trimmed by 0 bases and J by 2 bases, leaving 12 bases between them. The CDR3 consists of 15 residues. DNA of the CDR3: TGTGCCAGCAGCGTAGAATCGAACCCGGCCTACGAGCAGTACTTC. Translating gives CASSVESNPAYEQYF.

The V gene is TRBV15, the J gene TRBJ2-1, with a weak D call TRBD2 (6 bases). The CDR3 runs to 13 residues. Trimming stripped 5 bases from V and 4 bases from J, with 9 bases between. Germline CDR1 is LNHNV and CDR2 is YYDKDF (reference sequence). CDR3 bases: TGTGCCACCAGCGGGGGGAGATACAATGAGCAGTTCTTC. It specifies CATSGGRYNEQFF.

The genes are TRBV5-6 and TRBJ2-7; D is possibly TRBD1 (6 bases). Trimming removed 4 bases from V and 6 bases from J, with 23 bases in between. CDR1 and CDR2 (germline): SGHDT, YYEEEE. The CDR3 covers 16 residues. The CDR3 bases are TGTGCCAGCAGCGCCGAGGACAGTCTACTTCTACGCGAGCAGTACTTC. Translation: CASSAEDSLLLREQYF.

This chain uses TRBV5-1 with TRBJ1-4, with a weak D call TRBD1 (6 bases). CDR1 SGHRS and CDR2 YFSETQ come from the germline V gene. The CDR3 contains 17 residues. The V end lost 0 bases, the J end lost 1 base, and 13 bases lay between the germline ends. In nucleotides, the CDR3 is TGCGCCAGCAGCTTGGATGGGGGGGCCCGAACTAATGAAAAACTGTTTTTT. It codes for CASSLDGGARTNEKLFF.

This sequence joins TRBV27 and TRBJ1-4; perhaps TRBD1 as D (6 bases). The CDR3 runs to 17 residues. CDR1 is MNHEY and CDR2 is SMNVEV in the germline V gene (reference sequence). V was shortened by 6 bases and J by 5 bases, with 22 bases between the two germline ends. CDR3 protein: CASSLTMVGQLNEKLFF. DNA of the CDR3: TGTGCCAGCAGCCTTACGATGGTAGGACAGCTGAATGAAAAACTGTTTTTT. Full variable domain (outside the CDR3, taken from reference TRBV27 and TRBJ1-4): EAQVTQNPRYLITVTGKKLTVTCSQNMNHEYMSWYRQDPGLGLRQIYYSMNVEVTDKGDVPEGYKVSRKEKRNFPLILESPSPNQTSLYFCASSLTMVGQLNEKLFFGSGTQLSVL.

This clone was seen once. CDR3 coding DNA: TGTGCCAGCAGCTATCTAGGACAGGTTCAAAATTCACCCCTCCACTTT. Its protein product is CASSYLGQVQNSPLHF. The chain carries TRBV6-6 and TRBJ1-6; 7 nucleotides line up with TRBD1. The CDR3 is 16 residues long. The junction had 12 bases not matched to a gene; V was cut back by 6 bases and J by 7 bases. The germline V gene has CDR1 MNHNY and CDR2 SVGAGI (reference sequence).

This rearrangement joins TRBV5-4 to TRBJ2-1; 8 bases match TRBD1. Germline V gene data show CDR1 as SGHNT and CDR2 as YYREEE (reference sequence). This CDR3 has 14 residues. The V segment lost 4 bases and the J segment 3 bases; nucleotides outside the gene matches: 3. In DNA, the CDR3 is TGTGCCAGCAGCCCCGGGACAGGCTACAATGAGCAGTTCTTC. It is translated as CASSPGTGYNEQFF.

The chain employs TRBV4-3 and TRBJ2-3, with TRBD2 as a possible D gene (7 bases). V lost 0 bases and J 2 bases, leaving 18 bases between the germline ends. The CDR3 contains 18 residues. Germline CDR1 LGHNA, CDR2 YSLEER. The CDR3 region is CASSQDGGSGGLTDTQYF. The CDR3, as DNA: TGCGCCAGCAGCCAAGATGGAGGGTCGGGGGGCCTCACAGATACGCAGTATTTT.

The rearrangement uses TRBV5-4 and TRBJ2-2; weak D call: TRBD2 (6 bases). The germline gives CDR1 SGHNT, CDR2 YYREEE (reference sequence). This CDR3 comprises 13 residues. V was clipped by 4 bases and J by 7 bases, with 11 bases between them. The CDR3 loop is CASSTGLIGELFF. The CDR3, as DNA: TGTGCCAGCAGCACGGGACTCATCGGGGAGCTGTTTTTT. The whole variable domain, remainder taken from reference TRBV5-4 and TRBJ2-2, is ETGVTQSPTHLIKTRGQQVTLRCSSQSGHNTVSWYQQALGQGPQFIFQYYREEENGRGNFPPRFSGLQFPNYSSELNVNALELDDSALYLCASSTGLIGELFFGEGSRLTVL.

This clone showed up just a few times. V gene TRBV19 combines with J gene TRBJ2-7, with 9 positions matching TRBD1. This CDR3 is built from 19 residues. Germline assignment: CDR1 LNHDA and CDR2 SQIVND (reference sequence). J lost 6 bases, V lost 6 bases, and 24 bases had no gene match. The CDR3 region has the DNA TGTGCCAGTAGCTCCGAACCTCCTTCTGGGACAGGGTTGTTTAGCGAGCAGTACTTC. This gives the protein CASSSEPPSGTGLFSEQYF.

The CDR3 DNA reads TGTGCCAGCAGTGAAAGGGGGAACACTGAAGCTTTCTTT. Protein product: CASSERGNTEAFF. The chain couples TRBV6-1 to TRBJ1-1, with D possibly TRBD1 on 5 matching bases. Trimming took 2 bases from V and 1 from J, leaving 5 bases between them. The CDR3 runs 13 residues. CDR1 and CDR2 from the germline V gene are MNHNS and SASEGT.

The rearrangement uses TRBV18 and TRBJ1-4; D remains unclear. Trimming took off 1 base at V and 4 bases at J, with 10 bases between the two ends. The CDR3 sequence is 15 residues long. CDR1 is KGHSH and CDR2 is LQKENI in the germline V gene. The DNA for the CDR3 is TGTGCCAGCTCACCACAGGAACAGATTAATGAAAAACTGTTTTTT. This translates into CASSPQEQINEKLFF.

The V call is TRBV6-4, the J call TRBJ2-3; perhaps TRBD2 as D (6 bases). In germline, CDR1 is MRHNA, CDR2 SNTAGT. CDR3 size: 16 residues. V lost 0 bases and J lost 1, with 11 bases in between. The DNA of the CDR3 is TGTGCCAGCAGTGACTCAATTGGAGGGGGCACAGATACGCAGTATTTT. It is translated as CASSDSIGGGTDTQYF.